This TCR beta chain is from a study of T cells after posttransplantation cyclophosphamide. As for this clone: What it binds is unknown.

This CDR3 has 15 amino acids. The trim removed 3 bases at V and 0 bases at J, leaving 4 bases unmatched. Germline CDR1 MNHEY, CDR2 SMNVEV (reference sequence). Treatment was busulfan-fludarabine conditioning, a marrow graft, and cyclophosphamide on days +3 and +4. Method: immunoSEQ multiplex PCR; TCRdb's copy keeps in-frame clones and lacks some. The sample records roughly 11,000 clones, around nine tenths being singletons. General study results and limits: Later post-transplant blood repertoires were often dominated by donor CD8+ memory clones. Recipient CMV seropositivity and CMV reactivation strongly tracked TRB clonality. Tissue-infiltrating T cells from skin or gut overlapped little with blood T cells.

V is TRBV27 and J is TRBJ1-1; 7 bases fit TRBD1. The sequences come from PBMCs, collected after allogeneic stem cell transplant with posttransplant cyclophosphamide. This TCR was recovered from a female patient younger than 45 who received an allogeneic stem cell transplant from an unrelated donor, was CMV-positive, and had no GVHD. The graft donor may have given rise to some T cells. The CDR3 region has the DNA TGTGCCAGCAGTTTGGGACAGCGAATGAACACTGAAGCTTTCTTT. Protein product: CASSLGQRMNTEAFF.